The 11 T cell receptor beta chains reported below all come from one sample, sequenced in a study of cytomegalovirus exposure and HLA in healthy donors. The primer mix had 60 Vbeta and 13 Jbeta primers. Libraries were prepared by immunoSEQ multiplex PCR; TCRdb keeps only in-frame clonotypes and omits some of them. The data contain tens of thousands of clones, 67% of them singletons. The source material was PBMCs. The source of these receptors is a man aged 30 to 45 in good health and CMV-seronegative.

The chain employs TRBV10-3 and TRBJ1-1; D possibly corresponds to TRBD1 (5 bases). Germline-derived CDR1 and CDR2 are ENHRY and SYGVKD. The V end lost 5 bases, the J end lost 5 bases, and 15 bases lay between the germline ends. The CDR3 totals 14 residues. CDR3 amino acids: CAISPGGGETEAFF. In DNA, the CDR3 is TGTGCCATCAGTCCCGGGGGGGGAGAGACTGAAGCTTTCTTT.

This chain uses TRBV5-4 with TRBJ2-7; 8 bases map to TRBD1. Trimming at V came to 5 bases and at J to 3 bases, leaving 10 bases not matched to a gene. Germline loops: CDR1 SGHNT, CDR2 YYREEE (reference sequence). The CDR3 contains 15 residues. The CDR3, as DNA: TGTGCCAGCAGTTTGCCCGGGACAGGATTCTACGAGCAGTACTTC. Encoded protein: CASSLPGTGFYEQYF.

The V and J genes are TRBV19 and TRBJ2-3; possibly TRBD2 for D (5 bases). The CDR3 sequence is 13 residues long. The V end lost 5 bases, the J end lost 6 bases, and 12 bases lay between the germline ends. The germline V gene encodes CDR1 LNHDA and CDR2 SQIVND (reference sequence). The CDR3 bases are TGTGCCAGTAGTGGCACTAGGCTCGATACGCAGTATTTT. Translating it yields CASSGTRLDTQYF. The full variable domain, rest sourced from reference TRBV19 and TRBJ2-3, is DGGITQSPKYLFRKEGQNVTLSCEQNLNHDAMYWYRQDPGQGLRLIYYSQIVNDFQKGDIAEGYSVSREKKESFPLTVTSAQKNPTAFYLCASSGTRLDTQYFGPGTRLTVL.

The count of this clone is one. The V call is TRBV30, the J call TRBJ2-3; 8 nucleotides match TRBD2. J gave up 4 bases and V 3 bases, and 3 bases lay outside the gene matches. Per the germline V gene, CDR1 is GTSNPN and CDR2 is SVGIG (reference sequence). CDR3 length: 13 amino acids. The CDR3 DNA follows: TGTGCCTGGAGAAACGGGGGGGCAGATACGCAGTATTTT. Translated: CAWRNGGADTQYF.

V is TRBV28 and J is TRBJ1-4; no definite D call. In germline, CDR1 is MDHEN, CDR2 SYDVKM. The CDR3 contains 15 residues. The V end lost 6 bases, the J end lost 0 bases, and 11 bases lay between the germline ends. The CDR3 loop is CASSLTDPTNEKLFF. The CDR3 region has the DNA TGTGCCAGCAGCTTAACAGATCCAACTAATGAAAAACTGTTTTTT.

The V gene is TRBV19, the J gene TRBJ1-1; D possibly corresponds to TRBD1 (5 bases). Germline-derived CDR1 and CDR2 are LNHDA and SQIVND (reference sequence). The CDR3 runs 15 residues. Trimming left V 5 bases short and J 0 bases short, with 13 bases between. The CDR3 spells CASSERGTMNTEAFF. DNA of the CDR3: TGTGCCAGTAGTGAAAGGGGTACAATGAACACTGAAGCTTTCTTT.

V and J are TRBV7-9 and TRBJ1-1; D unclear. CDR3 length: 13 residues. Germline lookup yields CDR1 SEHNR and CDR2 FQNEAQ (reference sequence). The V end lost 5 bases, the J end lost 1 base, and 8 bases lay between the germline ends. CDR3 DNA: TGTGCCAGCAGCCGTAATTGGAACACTGAAGCTTTCTTT. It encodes CASSRNWNTEAFF.

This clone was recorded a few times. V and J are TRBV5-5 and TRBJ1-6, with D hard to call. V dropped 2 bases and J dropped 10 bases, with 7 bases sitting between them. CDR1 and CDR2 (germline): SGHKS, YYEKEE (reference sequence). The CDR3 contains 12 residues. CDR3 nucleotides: TGTGCCAGCAGCTTAATCGGGTCACCCCTCCACTTT. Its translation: CASSLIGSPLHF.

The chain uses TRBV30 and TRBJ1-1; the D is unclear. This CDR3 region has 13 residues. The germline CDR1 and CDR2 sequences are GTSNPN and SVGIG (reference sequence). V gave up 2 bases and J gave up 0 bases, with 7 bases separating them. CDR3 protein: CAWSPGMNTEAFF. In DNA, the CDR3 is TGTGCCTGGAGTCCGGGGATGAACACTGAAGCTTTCTTT.

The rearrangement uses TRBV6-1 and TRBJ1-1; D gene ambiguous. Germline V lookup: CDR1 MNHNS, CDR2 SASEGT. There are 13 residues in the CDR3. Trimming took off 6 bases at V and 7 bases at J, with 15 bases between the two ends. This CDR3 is CASRALPQHEAFF. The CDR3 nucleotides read TGTGCCAGCAGGGCCCTCCCACAGCATGAAGCTTTCTTT.

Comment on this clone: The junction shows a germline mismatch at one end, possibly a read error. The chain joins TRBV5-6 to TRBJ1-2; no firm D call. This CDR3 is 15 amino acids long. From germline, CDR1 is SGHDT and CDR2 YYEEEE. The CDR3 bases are TGTGCCAGCAGCGAGGTTTGGGTAACTAACTATGGCTACCCCTTC. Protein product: CASSEVWVTNYGYPF.